This T cell receptor beta chain derives from a study of response to subunit inactivated influenza vaccine. Study-wide points: New T cells are recruited in small numbers by each seasonal influenza vaccination, according to the authors' suggestion.

Germline CDR1 is DFQATT and CDR2 is SNEGSKA (reference sequence). The CDR3 has 14 amino acids. J gave up 5 bases and V 5 bases, and 11 bases lay outside the gene matches. At least ten counts were recorded for this clonotype. Antigen: not known. From the RT-PCR reads, TCRdb called clonotypes with MiXCR, one entry per CDR3 protein. The table records hundreds of thousands of distinct CDR3 sequences, 10% to 15% of them present only once. Sequencing used PBMCs from blood, obtained roughly 45 days after vaccination. The source of this sequence is a man between 45 and 60 years old who received an inactivated influenza vaccine. This chain connects TRBV20-1 to TRBJ1-1, with 7 nucleotides matching TRBD1. CDR3 nucleotides: TGCAGTGCTTATCGCAGGGGGAGAGGGACTGAAGCTTTCTTT. Translation: CSAYRRGRGTEAFF.